Below, 2 T cell receptor beta chains from the same sample are listed, as sequenced in a study of blood T cells in healthy people across ages. A second PCR, run for roughly 7 to 11 cycles, used a sample-barcoded 5' primer plus a J-beta primer mix. TCRdb processed the 5' RACE reads anew with MiXCR; each CDR3 protein has one entry. This sample has about 570,000 distinct CDR3 sequences, with approximately 25% found just once. The sequencing sample was made of blood. The receptors originated from a woman aged 70-85 years in good health.

This clonotype showed up just a few times. This chain connects TRBV20-1 to TRBJ2-7, with a weak D call TRBD1 (5 bases). The tail of the sequence fits TRBJ2-5 better, so the J call may be wrong. The CDR3 loop spans 11 amino acids. The germline V gene has CDR1 DFQATT and CDR2 SNEGSKA (reference sequence). The CDR3 nucleotides read TGCAGTCAGAGCAGGGAAGGGACCCAGTACTTC. Translating gives CSQSREGTQYF.

This clonotype was seen ten or more times. V gene TRBV5-1 combines with J gene TRBJ2-4; TRBD1 aligns across 7 bases. The CDR3 extends over 13 amino acids. The J segment lost 6 bases and the V segment lost 0 bases, leaving 0 bases of the junction unmatched. The V gene's germline CDR1 is SGHRS and CDR2 YFSETQ. CDR3 coding DNA: TGCGCCAGCAGCTTGGGGGACAGAAACATTCAGTACTTC. It codes for CASSLGDRNIQYF.